A selection of T cell receptor beta chains follows, all from one sample in a study of Ad26.COV2.S vaccination and SARS-CoV-2 variants. This table comes from immunoSEQ multiplex PCR, and its TCRdb copy is limited to in-frame clones, with some not included. This table has about 420,000 clones, approximately 87% appearing once. The sample consisted of peripheral blood, taken in a trial of Ad26.COV2.S vaccine versus placebo. Receptors originate from a person aged 18 to 59 who received the Ad26.COV2.S COVID-19 vaccine or a placebo. CDR3s leave out the opening cysteine and the closing phenylalanine or tryptophan. The order of the fields is V gene, clone size, CDR3 protein. Rows give clone size only sometimes, using once, few, many, or a class for an expanded clone.

v_call: TRBV2; clone_size: NA; cdr3_aa: ASSRGSSGNTIY
v_call: TRBV18; clone_size: NA; cdr3_aa: ASSEIAGSNYNEQF
v_call: TRBV12-5; clone_size: NA; cdr3_aa: ASGLDPGEQF
v_call: TRBV24-1; clone_size: NA; cdr3_aa: ATSDAFGQGPVDTQY
v_call: TRBV6-5; clone_size: NA; cdr3_aa: ASRESVAKNIQY
v_call: TRBV7-9; clone_size: NA; cdr3_aa: ASSSKGADTGELF
v_call: TRBV5-1; clone_size: NA; cdr3_aa: ASSPGRGRDQETQY
v_call: TRBV28; clone_size: NA; cdr3_aa: ASSLYRDSTYEQY
v_call: TRBV11-2; clone_size: once; cdr3_aa: ASSLGVREGTEAF
v_call: TRBV9; clone_size: NA; cdr3_aa: ASSVDASNEQF
v_call: TRBV6-5; clone_size: NA; cdr3_aa: ASSYSTGPYEQY
v_call: TRBV28; clone_size: few; cdr3_aa: ASSLGQVVSPLH
v_call: TRBV4-1; clone_size: NA; cdr3_aa: ASSTRERGGTDTQY
v_call: TRBV9; clone_size: few; cdr3_aa: ASSPEWAVDTIY
v_call: TRBV6-1; clone_size: once; cdr3_aa: ASSEAGNEQY